This T cell receptor beta chain was documented in a study of blood T cell repertoires in COVID-19. The overall study: Spain, Italy and the United States supplied samples that represented acute and convalescent COVID-19. Sources were T cells, B-cell-depleted T cells, or PBMCs; the material itself was cDNA or gDNA.

Clones were read by immunoSEQ multiplex PCR, and TCRdb kept only the in-frame ones, dropping some. The sample shows approximately 300,000 clones, around 90% of them seen only once. The TCR comes from a young woman with COVID-19, enrolled during active disease. Sequences were obtained from peripheral blood.

For the CDR3, the DNA is TGTGCCAGCAGTTACCCTGGGGGGTACGAGCAGTACTTC. This sequence encodes CASSYPGGYEQYF. The J gene is TRBJ2-7, the V gene TRBV6-5, with a weak D call TRBD2 (6 bases). CDR1 MNHEY and CDR2 SVGAGI come from the germline V gene. The V end lost 2 bases, the J end lost 4 bases, and 9 bases lay between the germline ends. This CDR3 comprises 13 residues.